This passage covers 17 T cell receptor beta chains from one sample sequenced in a study of blood T cells in healthy people across ages. For the second PCR, which ran for about 6 to 11 cycles, a sample-barcoded 5' primer and a J-beta primer mix were used. Each CDR3 protein is one row after TCRdb ran MiXCR on the 5' RACE reads. In the table there are a few hundred thousand distinct CDR3 sequences, about half of which are singletons. Sequenced material: blood. The receptors were gathered from a man in his sixties in good health.

There are a few counts of this clonotype. The rearrangement joins TRBV20-1 to TRBJ2-7; 9 nucleotides agree with TRBD2. The CDR3 is 14 amino acids. CDR1 and CDR2 (germline): DFQATT, SNEGSKA (reference sequence). V lost 3 bases, J lost 0 bases, and 3 bases stayed unmatched. DNA of the CDR3: TGCAGTGCTAGGAGCGGGAGGACCTCCTACGAGCAGTACTTC. Residues: CSARSGRTSYEQYF.

This clonotype has more than one count but fewer than ten. The rearrangement links TRBV5-1 to TRBJ2-1; 9 bases align to TRBD2. J gave up 9 bases and V 4 bases, and 17 bases lay outside the gene matches. Germline V lookup: CDR1 SGHRS, CDR2 YFSETQ. The CDR3 is 17 residues long. The CDR3, as DNA: TGCGCCAGCAGCGTTTTAGCGGGAGACCTCCTCCGGGGTGAGCAGTTCTTC. Residues: CASSVLAGDLLRGEQFF.

V usage is TRBV20-1 and J usage is TRBJ2-5, with 9 bases that match TRBD2. This CDR3 contains 16 residues. J lost 11 bases, V lost 5 bases, and 21 bases had no gene match. Per the germline V gene, CDR1 is DFQATT and CDR2 is SNEGSKA (reference sequence). CDR3 sequence (DNA): TGCAGTGCTTTGGGAGCCGGACTAGCGTCCTACAATGAGCAGTACTTC. Its translation is CSALGAGLASYNEQYF.

CDR3 amino acids: CASSSQGLYNEQYF. CDR3 coding DNA: TGTGCCAGCAGCTCACAGGGACTGTACAATGAGCAGTACTTC. This chain links TRBV7-9 with TRBJ2-1; tentatively, D is TRBD1 or TRBD2 (6 bases each). With the DNA end fitting TRBJ2-7 better, the J assignment may be wrong. The CDR3 loop spans 14 amino acids. CDR1 SEHNR and CDR2 FQNEAQ come from the germline V gene (reference sequence).

The chain couples TRBV3-1 to TRBJ1-1; maybe TRBD1 (5 bases). The CDR3 is 14 amino acids. Germline assignment: CDR1 LGHDT and CDR2 YNNKEL (reference sequence). Trimming left V 5 bases short and J 0 bases short, with 10 bases between. CDR3 protein: CASSTRTMNTEAFF. The CDR3 DNA follows: TGTGCCAGCAGCACTCGGACAATGAACACTGAAGCTTTCTTT.

The rearrangement joins TRBV7-8 to TRBJ1-1; TRBD1 matches at 9 bases. V shed 5 bases and J 4 bases; nucleotides not matched to a gene: 5. This CDR3 contains 14 residues. Germline loops: CDR1 SGHVS, CDR2 FQNEAQ. For the CDR3, the DNA is TGTGCCAGCAGCCCACAGGGGGCTAGCACTGAAGCTTTCTTT. Its protein is CASSPQGASTEAFF.

This clonotype was detected a few times. The rearrangement joins TRBV10-3 to TRBJ2-7; possible D gene TRBD1, 6 bases. The CDR3 is 14 amino acids. Germline CDR1 is ENHRY and CDR2 is SYGVKD. Trimming left V 3 bases short and J 2 bases short, with 11 bases between. CDR3 nucleotides: TGTGCCATCAGTGAAGGGACAAGACCCTACGAGCAGTACTTC. Translation: CAISEGTRPYEQYF.

This chain joins TRBV6-5 and TRBJ2-1, with D perhaps TRBD1 (6 bases). The CDR3 length is 13 residues. V gave up 0 bases and J gave up 6 bases, with 6 bases separating them. CDR1 is MNHEY, CDR2 SVGAGI, per germline. This chain's CDR3 is CASSYSQGNEQFF. The DNA of the CDR3 is TGTGCCAGCAGTTACTCACAGGGCAATGAGCAGTTCTTC.

The chain couples TRBV5-6 to TRBJ2-2, with D perhaps matching TRBD2 (6 bases). V was shortened by 3 bases and J by 5 bases, with 8 bases between the two germline ends. Germline CDR1 and CDR2: SGHDT and YYEEEE. The CDR3 extends over 13 amino acids. The CDR3 nucleotides read TGTGCCAGCAGCTGGGACTCTACCGGGGAGCTGTTTTTT. The encoded protein is CASSWDSTGELFF.

A few counts support this clonotype. The chain combines TRBV3-1 with TRBJ2-3; TRBD1 matches 7 bases. The CDR3 runs to 14 residues. Trimming took 5 bases from V and 11 from J; bases not matched to a gene: 13. Germline CDR1 reads LGHDT; CDR2 reads YNNKEL (reference sequence). CDR3 sequence reads: CASSSTRTGVQQYF. CDR3 bases: TGTGCCAGCAGCTCAACCCGGACAGGAGTTCAGCAGTATTTT.

The V and J genes are TRBV24-1 and TRBJ2-1; D may be TRBD2 (5 bases). The end of the DNA aligns better with TRBJ2-7, so the J call may be wrong. The CDR3 spans 15 residues. Germline V gene data show CDR1 as KGHDR and CDR2 as SFDVKD. The CDR3 spells CATRGTGSSYNEQYF. The CDR3 nucleotides read TGTGCCACCAGGGGAACGGGGAGCTCCTACAATGAGCAGTACTTC.

J is TRBJ2-1 and V is TRBV9; 10 nucleotides line up with TRBD2. CDR3 length equals 13 residues. The ends lost 4 bases at V and 9 bases at J; junction bases unmatched: 4. Germline CDR1 SGDLS, CDR2 YYNGEE. CDR3 amino acids: CASSFRLAGEQFF. The CDR3 DNA follows: TGTGCCAGCAGCTTCCGACTAGCGGGTGAGCAGTTCTTC. The full variable domain, rest sourced from reference TRBV9 and TRBJ2-1, is DSGVTQTPKHLITATGQRVTLRCSPRSGDLSVYWYQQSLDQGLQFLIQYYNGEERAKGNILERFSAQQFPDLHSELNLSSLELGDSALYFCASSFRLAGEQFFGPGTRLTVL.

The CDR3 sequence: CASSQGGGGGTDTQYF. CDR3 bases: TGTGCCAGCAGCCAAGGGGGCGGGGGGGGCACAGATACGCAGTATTTT. The chain employs TRBV3-1 and TRBJ2-3; 9 bases are a match to TRBD2. Trimming took 1 base from V and 1 from J; bases not matched to a gene: 3. This CDR3 has 16 amino acids. The germline V gene encodes CDR1 LGHDT and CDR2 YNNKEL (reference sequence).

This clonotype was recorded a few times. This chain uses TRBV7-2 with TRBJ2-3; TRBD2 matches 10 bases. Germline values: CDR1 SGHTA, CDR2 FQGNSA. V trimming: 3 bases; J trimming: 6 bases; junction bases outside the gene matches: 9. The CDR3 sequence is 16 residues long. The CDR3 region is CASSFTSGVMGDTQYF. For the CDR3, the DNA is TGTGCCAGCAGCTTCACTAGCGGGGTTATGGGGGATACGCAGTATTTT.

V and J are TRBV6-2 or TRBV6-3 and TRBJ2-1; D is tentatively TRBD1 or TRBD2 (5 bases each). CDR1 MNHEY and CDR2 SVGEGT come from the germline V gene. V was shortened by 8 bases and J by 1 base, with 9 bases between the two germline ends. This CDR3 region has 13 residues. CDR3 in DNA: TGTGCCAGCGGAGAGGGGTCCTACAATGAGCAGTTCTTC. Translated, it gives CASGEGSYNEQFF.

The V call is TRBV6-1, the J call TRBJ1-2; possible D gene TRBD1, 5 bases. The CDR3 is made up of 13 amino acids. The V end lost 6 bases, the J end lost 7 bases, and 15 bases lay between the germline ends. The germline gives CDR1 MNHNS, CDR2 SASEGT. Written as DNA, the CDR3 is TGTGCCAGCAGCGAGAGCACAGGCCTTGGCTACACCTTC. This gives the protein CASSESTGLGYTF.

In its sample, this clonotype was seen a few times. CDR3 protein: CASTVGGTYYEQYF. The CDR3 bases are TGTGCCAGCACCGTCGGAGGGACATATTACGAGCAGTACTTC. V gene TRBV7-8 combines with J gene TRBJ2-7, with D perhaps being TRBD1 or TRBD2 (6 bases each). The V and J ends lost 7 bases and 4 bases respectively, with 17 bases between them. This CDR3 comprises 14 residues. In germline, CDR1 is SGHVS, CDR2 FQNEAQ. Full variable domain (outside the CDR3, taken from reference TRBV7-8 and TRBJ2-7): GAGVSQSPRYKVAKRGQDVALRCDPISGHVSLFWYQQALGQGPEFLTYFQNEAQLDKSGLPSDRFFAERPEGSVSTLKIQRTQQEDSAVYLCASTVGGTYYEQYFGPGTRLTVT.